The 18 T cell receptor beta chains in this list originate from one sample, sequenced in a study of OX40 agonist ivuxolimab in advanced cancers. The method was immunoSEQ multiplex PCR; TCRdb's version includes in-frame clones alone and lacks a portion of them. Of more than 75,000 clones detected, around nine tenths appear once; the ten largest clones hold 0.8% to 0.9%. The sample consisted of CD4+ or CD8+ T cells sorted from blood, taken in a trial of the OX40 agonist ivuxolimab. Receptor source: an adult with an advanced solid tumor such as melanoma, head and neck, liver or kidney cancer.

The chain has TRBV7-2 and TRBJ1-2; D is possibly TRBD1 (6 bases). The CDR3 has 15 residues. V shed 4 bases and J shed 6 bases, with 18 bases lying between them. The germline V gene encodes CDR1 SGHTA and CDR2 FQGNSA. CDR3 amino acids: CASSSGGAEENGYTF. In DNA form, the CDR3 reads TGTGCCAGCAGCTCGGGGGGGGCCGAGGAAAATGGCTACACCTTC.

CDR3 in DNA: TGTGCCAGCAGTTCGACAGGGGTGGCCTACGAGCAGTACTTC. It yields the protein CASSSTGVAYEQYF. The chain couples TRBV6-5 to TRBJ2-7, with 8 bases lining up with TRBD1. There are 14 residues in the CDR3. CDR1 and CDR2 from the germline V gene are MNHEY and SVGAGI. V gave up 4 bases and J gave up 2 bases; unmatched junction bases: 4.

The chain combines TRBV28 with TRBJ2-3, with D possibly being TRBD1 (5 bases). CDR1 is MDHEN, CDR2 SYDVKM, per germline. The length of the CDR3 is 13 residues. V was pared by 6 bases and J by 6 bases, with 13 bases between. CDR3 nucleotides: TGTGCCAGCAGCAGGCAGGGTCCGGATACGCAGTATTTT. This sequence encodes CASSRQGPDTQYF. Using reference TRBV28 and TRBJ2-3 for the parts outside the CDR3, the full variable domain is DVKVTQSSRYLVKRTGEKVFLECVQDMDHENMFWYRQDPGLGLRLIYFSYDVKMKEKGDIPEGYSVSREKKERFSLILESASTNQTSMYLCASSRQGPDTQYFGPGTRLTVL.

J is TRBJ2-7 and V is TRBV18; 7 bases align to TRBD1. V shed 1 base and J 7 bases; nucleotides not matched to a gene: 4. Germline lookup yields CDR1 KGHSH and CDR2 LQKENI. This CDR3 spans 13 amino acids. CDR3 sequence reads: CASSPQDRVEQYV. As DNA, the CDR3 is TGTGCCAGCTCACCACAAGACAGGGTGGAGCAGTACGTC.

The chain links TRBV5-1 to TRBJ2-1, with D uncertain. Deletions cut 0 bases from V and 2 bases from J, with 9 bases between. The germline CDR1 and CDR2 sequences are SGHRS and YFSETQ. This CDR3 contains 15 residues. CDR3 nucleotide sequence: TGCGCCAGCAGCTTGGATGGGGATCCCTACAATGAGCAGTTCTTC. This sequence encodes CASSLDGDPYNEQFF.

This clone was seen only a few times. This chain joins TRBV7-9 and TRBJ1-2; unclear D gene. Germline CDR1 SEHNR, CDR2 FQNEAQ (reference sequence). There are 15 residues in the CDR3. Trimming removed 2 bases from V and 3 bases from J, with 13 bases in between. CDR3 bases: TGTGCCAGCAGCTTACCCCTGGAGGTGCACTATGGCTACACCTTC. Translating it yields CASSLPLEVHYGYTF. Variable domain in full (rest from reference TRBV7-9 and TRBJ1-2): DTGVSQNPRHKITKRGQNVTFRCDPISEHNRLYWYRQTLGQGPEFLTYFQNEAQLEKSRLLSDRFSAERPKGSFSTLEIQRTEQGDSAMYLCASSLPLEVHYGYTFGSGTRLTVV.

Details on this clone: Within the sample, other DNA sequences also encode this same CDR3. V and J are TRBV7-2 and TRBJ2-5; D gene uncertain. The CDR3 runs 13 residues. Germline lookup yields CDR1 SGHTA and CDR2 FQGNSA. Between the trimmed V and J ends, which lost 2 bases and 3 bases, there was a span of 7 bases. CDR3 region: CASSLSREETQYF. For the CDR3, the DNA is TGTGCCAGCAGCTTAAGTAGGGAAGAGACCCAGTACTTC.

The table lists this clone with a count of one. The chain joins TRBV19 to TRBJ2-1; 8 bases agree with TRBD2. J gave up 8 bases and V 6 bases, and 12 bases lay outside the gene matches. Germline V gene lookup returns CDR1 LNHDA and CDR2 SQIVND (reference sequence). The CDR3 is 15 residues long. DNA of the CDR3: TGTGCCAGTAGGCCACCGGGACTAGAAGGGGATGAGCAGTTCTTC. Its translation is CASRPPGLEGDEQFF.

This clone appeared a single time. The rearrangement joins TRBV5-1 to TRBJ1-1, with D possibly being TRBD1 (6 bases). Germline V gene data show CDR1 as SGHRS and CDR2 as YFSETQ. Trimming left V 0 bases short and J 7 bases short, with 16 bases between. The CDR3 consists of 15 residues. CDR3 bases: TGCGCCAGCAGCTTGGTTGGAGGGGGAAGAGATGAAGCTTTCTTT. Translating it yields CASSLVGGGRDEAFF.

The chain's CDR3 is CASSLSSQNIQYF. CDR3 nucleotide sequence: TGTGCCAGCAGTTTATCCTCTCAAAACATTCAGTACTTC. The chain has TRBV27 and TRBJ2-4; unclear D gene. The CDR3 is made up of 13 amino acids. Germline V CDR1 and CDR2: MNHEY, SMNVEV (reference sequence). Trimming shortened V by 0 bases and J by 5 bases, and 5 bases separated the two germline ends.

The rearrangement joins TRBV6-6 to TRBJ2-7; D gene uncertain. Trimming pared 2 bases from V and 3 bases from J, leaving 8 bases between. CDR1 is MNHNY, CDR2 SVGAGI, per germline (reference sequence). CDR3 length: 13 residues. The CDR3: CASSYVANYEQYV. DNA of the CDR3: TGTGCCAGCAGTTACGTAGCTAACTACGAGCAGTACGTC.

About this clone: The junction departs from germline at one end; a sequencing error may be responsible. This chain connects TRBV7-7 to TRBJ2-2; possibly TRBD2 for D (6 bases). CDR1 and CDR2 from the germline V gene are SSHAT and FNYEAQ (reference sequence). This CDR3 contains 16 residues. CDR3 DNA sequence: TGTGCTAGCAGCCCGAGAGCGGGTAGGAACACCGGGGAGCTGTTTTTT. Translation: CASSPRAGRNTGELFF.

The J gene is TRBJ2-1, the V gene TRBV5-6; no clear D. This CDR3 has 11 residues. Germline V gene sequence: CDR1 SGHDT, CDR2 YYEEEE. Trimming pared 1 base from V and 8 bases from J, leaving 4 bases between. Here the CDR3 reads CASSLTDEQFF. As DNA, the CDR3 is TGTGCCAGCAGCTTGACGGATGAGCAGTTCTTC.

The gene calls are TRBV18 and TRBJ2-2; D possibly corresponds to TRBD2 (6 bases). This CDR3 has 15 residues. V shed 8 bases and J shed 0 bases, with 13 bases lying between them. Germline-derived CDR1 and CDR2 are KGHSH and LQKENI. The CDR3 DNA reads TGTGCCAGCCTTGGACTACTCTCGAACACCGGGGAGCTGTTTTTT. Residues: CASLGLLSNTGELFF.

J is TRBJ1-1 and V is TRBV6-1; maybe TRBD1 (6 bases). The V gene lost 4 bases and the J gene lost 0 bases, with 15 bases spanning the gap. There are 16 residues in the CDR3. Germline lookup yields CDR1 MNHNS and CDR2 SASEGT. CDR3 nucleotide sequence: TGTGCCAGCAGTGCTATAACGGGGGCCTTGAACACTGAAGCTTTCTTT. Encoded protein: CASSAITGALNTEAFF.

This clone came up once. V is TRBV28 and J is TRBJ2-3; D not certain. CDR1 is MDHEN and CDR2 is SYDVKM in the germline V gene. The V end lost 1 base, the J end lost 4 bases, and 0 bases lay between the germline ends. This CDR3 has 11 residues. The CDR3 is CASSLSDTQYF. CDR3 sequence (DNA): TGTGCCAGCAGTTTATCAGATACGCAGTATTTT.

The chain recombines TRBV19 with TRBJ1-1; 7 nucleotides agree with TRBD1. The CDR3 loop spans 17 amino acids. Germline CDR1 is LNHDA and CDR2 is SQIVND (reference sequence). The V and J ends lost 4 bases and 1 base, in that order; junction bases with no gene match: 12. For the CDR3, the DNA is TGTGCCAGTAGTACGCGAATCGACAGGGCCCAGAACACTGAAGCTTTCTTT. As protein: CASSTRIDRAQNTEAFF.

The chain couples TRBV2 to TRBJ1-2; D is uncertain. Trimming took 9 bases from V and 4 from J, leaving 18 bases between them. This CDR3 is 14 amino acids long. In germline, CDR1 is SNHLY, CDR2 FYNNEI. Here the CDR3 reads CARSDGGGLYGYTF. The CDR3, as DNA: TGTGCCAGGTCGGACGGCGGAGGGCTCTATGGCTACACCTTC.